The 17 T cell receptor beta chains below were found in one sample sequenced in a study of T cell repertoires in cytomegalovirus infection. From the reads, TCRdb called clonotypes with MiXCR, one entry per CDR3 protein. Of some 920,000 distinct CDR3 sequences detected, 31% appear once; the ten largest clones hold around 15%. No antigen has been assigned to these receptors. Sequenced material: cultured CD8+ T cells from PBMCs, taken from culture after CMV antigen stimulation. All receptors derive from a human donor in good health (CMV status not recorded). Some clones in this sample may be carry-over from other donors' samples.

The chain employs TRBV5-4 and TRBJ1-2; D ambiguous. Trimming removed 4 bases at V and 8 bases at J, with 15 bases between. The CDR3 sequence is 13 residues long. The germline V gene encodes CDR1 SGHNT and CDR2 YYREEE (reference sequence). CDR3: CASSNQQVEGYTF. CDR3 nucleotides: TGTGCCAGCAGCAATCAGCAGGTGGAAGGCTACACCTTC.

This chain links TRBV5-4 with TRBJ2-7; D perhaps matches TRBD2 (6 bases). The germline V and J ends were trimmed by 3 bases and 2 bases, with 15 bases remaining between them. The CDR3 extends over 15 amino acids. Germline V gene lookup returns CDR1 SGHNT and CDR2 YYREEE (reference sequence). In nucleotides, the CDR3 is TGTGCCAGCAGCTCCCGCGGGGTCTCGGCCTACGAGCAGTACGTC. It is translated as CASSSRGVSAYEQYV.

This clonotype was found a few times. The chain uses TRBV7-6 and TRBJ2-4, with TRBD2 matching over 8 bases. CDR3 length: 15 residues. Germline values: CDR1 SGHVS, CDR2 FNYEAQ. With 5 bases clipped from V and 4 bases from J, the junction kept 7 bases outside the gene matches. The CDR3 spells CASSPTIAGKNIQYF. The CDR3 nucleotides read TGTGCCAGCAGCCCCACTATAGCGGGGAAAAACATTCAGTACTTC.

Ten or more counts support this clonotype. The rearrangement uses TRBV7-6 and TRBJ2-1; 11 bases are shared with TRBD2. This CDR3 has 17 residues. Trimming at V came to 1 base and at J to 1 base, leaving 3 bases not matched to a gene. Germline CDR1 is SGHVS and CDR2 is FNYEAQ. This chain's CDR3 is CASSLEIAGGSYNEQFF. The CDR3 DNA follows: TGTGCCAGCAGCTTAGAAATAGCGGGGGGGTCCTACAATGAGCAGTTCTTC. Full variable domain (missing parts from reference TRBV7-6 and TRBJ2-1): GAGVSQSPRYKVTKRGQDVALRCDPISGHVSLYWYRQALGQGPEFLTYFNYEAQQDKSGLPNDRFSAERPEGSISTLTIQRTEQRDSAMYRCASSLEIAGGSYNEQFFGPGTRLTVL.

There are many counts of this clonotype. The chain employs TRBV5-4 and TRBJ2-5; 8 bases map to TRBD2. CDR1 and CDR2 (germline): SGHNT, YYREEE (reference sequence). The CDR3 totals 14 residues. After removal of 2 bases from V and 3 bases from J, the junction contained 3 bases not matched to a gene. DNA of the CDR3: TGTGCCAGCAGCTTACGGGGGGGGAAAGAGACCCAGTACTTC. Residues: CASSLRGGKETQYF.

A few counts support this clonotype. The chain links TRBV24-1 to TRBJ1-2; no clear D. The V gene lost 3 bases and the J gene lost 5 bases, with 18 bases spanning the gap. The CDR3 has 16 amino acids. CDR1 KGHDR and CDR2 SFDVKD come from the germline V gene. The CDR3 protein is CATSDPTGGKYYGYTF. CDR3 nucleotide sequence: TGTGCCACCAGTGATCCCACCGGCGGGAAATATTATGGCTACACCTTC.

The CDR3 protein is CASSLEITGRGPYEQYF. CDR3 nucleotide sequence: TGCGCCAGCAGTCTTGAAATTACAGGACGGGGGCCCTACGAGCAGTACTTC. V and J are TRBV23-1 and TRBJ2-7; the D gene could be TRBD1 or TRBD2 (6 bases each). TRBV23-1 has ORF status, its function being uncertain. The length of the CDR3 is 17 residues. V was pared by 4 bases and J by 2 bases, with 21 bases between.

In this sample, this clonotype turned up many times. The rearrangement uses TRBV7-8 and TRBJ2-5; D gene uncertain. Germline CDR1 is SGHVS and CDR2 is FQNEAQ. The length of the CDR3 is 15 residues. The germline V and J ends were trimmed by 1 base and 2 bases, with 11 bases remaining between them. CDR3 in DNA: TGTGCCAGCAGCTTAGTCAGTCACCTTCAAGAGACCCAGTACTTC. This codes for CASSLVSHLQETQYF.

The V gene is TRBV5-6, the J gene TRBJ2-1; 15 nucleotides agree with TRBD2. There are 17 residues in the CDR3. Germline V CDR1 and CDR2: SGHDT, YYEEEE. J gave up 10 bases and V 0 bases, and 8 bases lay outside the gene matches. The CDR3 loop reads CASSLAGLAGGNREQFF. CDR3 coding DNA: TGTGCCAGCAGCTTGGCGGGACTAGCGGGGGGTAACCGGGAGCAGTTCTTC. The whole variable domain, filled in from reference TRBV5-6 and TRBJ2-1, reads DAGVTQSPTHLIKTRGQQVTLRCSPKSGHDTVSWYQQALGQGPQFIFQYYEEEERQRGNFPDRFSGHQFPNYSSELNVNALLLGDSALYLCASSLAGLAGGNREQFFGPGTRLTVL.

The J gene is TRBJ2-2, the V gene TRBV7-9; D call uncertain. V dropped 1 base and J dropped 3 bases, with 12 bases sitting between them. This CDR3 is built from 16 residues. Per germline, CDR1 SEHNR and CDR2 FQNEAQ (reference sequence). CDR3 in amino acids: CASSLEWDRYTGELFF. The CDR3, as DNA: TGTGCCAGCAGCTTAGAATGGGATAGGTACACCGGGGAGCTGTTTTTT. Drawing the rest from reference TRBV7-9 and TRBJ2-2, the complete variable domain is DTGVSQNPRHKITKRGQNVTFRCDPISEHNRLYWYRQTLGQGPEFLTYFQNEAQLEKSRLLSDRFSAERPKGSFSTLEIQRTEQGDSAMYLCASSLEWDRYTGELFFGEGSRLTVL.

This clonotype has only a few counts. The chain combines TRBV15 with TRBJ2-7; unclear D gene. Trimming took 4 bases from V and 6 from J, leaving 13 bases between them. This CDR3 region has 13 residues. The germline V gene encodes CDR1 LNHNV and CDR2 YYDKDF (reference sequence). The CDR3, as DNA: TGTGCCACCAGCATTGGACGGAAGGGCGAGCAGTACTTC. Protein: CATSIGRKGEQYF.

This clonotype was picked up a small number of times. CDR3 loop: CASSHTGLGNQPQHF. DNA for the CDR3: TGTGCCAGCAGCCATACAGGGTTGGGCAATCAGCCCCAGCATTTT. V and J are TRBV27 and TRBJ1-5; tentative D call: TRBD1 (6 bases). The CDR3 loop spans 15 amino acids. Trimming took off 6 bases at V and 2 bases at J, with 14 bases between the two ends. Looked up from germline, CDR1 is MNHEY and CDR2 is SMNVEV (reference sequence).

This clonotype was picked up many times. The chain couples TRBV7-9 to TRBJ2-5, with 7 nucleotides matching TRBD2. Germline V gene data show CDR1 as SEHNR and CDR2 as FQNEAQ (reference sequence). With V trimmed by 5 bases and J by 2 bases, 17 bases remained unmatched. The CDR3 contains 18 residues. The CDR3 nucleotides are TGTGCCAGCAGCCCAGCGAATATTGGGGGGGGACGGCAAGAGACCCAGTACTTC. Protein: CASSPANIGGGRQETQYF.

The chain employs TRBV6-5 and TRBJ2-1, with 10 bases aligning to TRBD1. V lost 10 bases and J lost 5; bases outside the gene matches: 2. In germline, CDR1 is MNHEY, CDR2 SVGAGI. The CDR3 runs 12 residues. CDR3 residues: CATGTGDNEQFF. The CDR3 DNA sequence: TGTGCCACCGGGACAGGGGACAATGAGCAGTTCTTC.

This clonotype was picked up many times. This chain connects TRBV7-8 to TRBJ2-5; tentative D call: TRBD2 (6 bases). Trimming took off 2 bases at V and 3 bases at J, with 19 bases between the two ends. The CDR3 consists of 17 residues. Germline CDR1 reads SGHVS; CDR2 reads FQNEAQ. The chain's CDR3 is CASSLRGEGWREETQYF. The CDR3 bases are TGTGCCAGCAGCTTACGCGGTGAGGGATGGAGGGAAGAGACCCAGTACTTC.

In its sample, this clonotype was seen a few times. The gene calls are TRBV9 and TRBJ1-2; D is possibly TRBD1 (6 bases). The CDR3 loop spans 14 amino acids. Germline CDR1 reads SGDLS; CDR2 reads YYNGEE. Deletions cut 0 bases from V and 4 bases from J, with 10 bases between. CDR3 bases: TGTGCCAGCAGCGTAGAACAGGGATTCTATGGCTACACCTTC. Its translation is CASSVEQGFYGYTF.

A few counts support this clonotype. CDR3 in DNA: TGTGCCAGTACCCCGACGGGGCAATGGGGTGAGCAGTTCTTC. Its translation is CASTPTGQWGEQFF. V gene TRBV19 combines with J gene TRBJ2-1, with D possibly being TRBD1 or TRBD2 (5 bases each). The CDR3 spans 14 residues. The ends were cut back, 7 bases at V and 9 bases at J, with 19 bases in the middle. CDR1 and CDR2 from the germline V gene are LNHDA and SQIVND (reference sequence). Using reference TRBV19 and TRBJ2-1 for the parts outside the CDR3, the full variable domain is DGGITQSPKYLFRKEGQNVTLSCEQNLNHDAMYWYRQDPGQGLRLIYYSQIVNDFQKGDIAEGYSVSREKKESFPLTVTSAQKNPTAFYLCASTPTGQWGEQFFGPGTRLTVL.